The entry below describes one T cell receptor (beta chain). This sample stems from a study of blood T cell repertoires in COVID-19. Study-level background: Italy, Spain and the United States were the sources of the convalescent and acute COVID-19 samples.

Some clones are missing from TCRdb's copy, which holds only in-frame ones; the method was immunoSEQ multiplex PCR. Of some 80,000 clones in the sample, roughly four fifths were seen once. Trimming removed 5 bases from V and 0 bases from J; junction bases left unmatched: 10. Germline V gene sequence: CDR1 SEHNR, CDR2 FQNEAQ (reference sequence). The CDR3 has 18 amino acids. The clonotype was recovered from a woman older than 75 with active or convalescent COVID-19. Sequences were obtained from peripheral blood. The chain is built from TRBV7-9 and TRBJ1-4; 9 nucleotides match TRBD1. In DNA, the CDR3 is TGTGCCAGCAGCGTCCGGGACAGGGCCCTCCCAACTAATGAAAAACTGTTTTTT. As protein: CASSVRDRALPTNEKLFF.